What follows describes a single T cell receptor beta chain. Its antigen is unidentified. This entry belongs to a study of shared clonotypes between healthy human individuals. Study in general: Three plates were used per donor for CD4 naive, three for CD4 memory, two for CD8 naive and one for CD8 memory.

The germline V gene encodes CDR1 MNHEY and CDR2 SVGAGI. The CDR3 consists of 15 residues. Trimming removed 2 bases from V and 1 base from J, with 11 bases in between. Deep-level assay runs were performed. Repertoires were generated with immunoSEQ multiplex PCR, while TCRdb's copy carries only in-frame clones and drops some. The table lists millions of clones, 85% to 95% of them singletons, with about 1.1% in the top ten. The study, taken as a whole, reports: Clonotypes shared by all four sorted-subset donors had higher generation probabilities than non-shared clonotypes. Naive subsets, compared against memory subsets, generally had larger estimated richness values.

CD45RO-negative cells were positively selected for CCR7, leaving out terminally differentiated effector memory CD45RA+ cells. This rearrangement joins TRBV6-5 to TRBJ2-5, with D perhaps TRBD1 (5 bases). The sequencing input was naive CD8+ T cells sorted from blood. This sequence originates from a man aged 18 to 30 in good health. The DNA of the CDR3 is TGTGCCAGCAGTTACACACCAGGGCTCCAAGAGACCCAGTACTTC. Its protein product is CASSYTPGLQETQYF.